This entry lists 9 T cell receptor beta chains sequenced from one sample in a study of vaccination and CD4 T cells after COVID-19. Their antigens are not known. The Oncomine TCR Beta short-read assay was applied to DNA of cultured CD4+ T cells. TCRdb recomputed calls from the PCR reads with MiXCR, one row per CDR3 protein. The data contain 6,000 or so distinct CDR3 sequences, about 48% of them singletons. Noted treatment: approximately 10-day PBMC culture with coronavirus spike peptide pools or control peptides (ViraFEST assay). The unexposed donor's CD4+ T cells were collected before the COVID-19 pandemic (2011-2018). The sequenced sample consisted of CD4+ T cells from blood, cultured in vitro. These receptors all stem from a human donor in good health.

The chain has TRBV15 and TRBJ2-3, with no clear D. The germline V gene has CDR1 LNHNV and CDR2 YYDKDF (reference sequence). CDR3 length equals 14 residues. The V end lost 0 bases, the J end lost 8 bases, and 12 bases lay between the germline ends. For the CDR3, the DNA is TGTGCCACCAGCAGAGAATTGGCACCTGGTACGCAGTATTTT. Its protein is CATSRELAPGTQYF.

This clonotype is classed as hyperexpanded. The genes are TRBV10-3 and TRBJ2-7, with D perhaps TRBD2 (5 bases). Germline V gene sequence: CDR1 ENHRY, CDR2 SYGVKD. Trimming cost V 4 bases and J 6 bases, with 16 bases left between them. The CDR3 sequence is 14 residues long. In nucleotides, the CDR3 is TGTGCCATCAGTGGGCGGGCGGATGATAGCGAGCAGTACTTC. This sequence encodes CAISGRADDSEQYF.

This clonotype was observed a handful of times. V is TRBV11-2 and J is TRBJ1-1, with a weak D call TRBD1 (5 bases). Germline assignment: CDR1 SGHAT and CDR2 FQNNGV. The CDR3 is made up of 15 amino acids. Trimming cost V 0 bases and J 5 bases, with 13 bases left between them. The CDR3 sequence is CASSLDSGDRTEAFF. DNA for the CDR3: TGTGCCAGCAGCTTAGATTCTGGGGACCGGACTGAAGCTTTCTTT. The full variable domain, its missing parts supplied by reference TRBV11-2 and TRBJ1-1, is EAGVAQSPRYKIIEKRQSVAFWCNPISGHATLYWYQQILGQGPKLLIQFQNNGVVDDSQLPKDRFSAERLKGVDSTLKIQPAKLEDSAVYLCASSLDSGDRTEAFFGQGTRLTVV.

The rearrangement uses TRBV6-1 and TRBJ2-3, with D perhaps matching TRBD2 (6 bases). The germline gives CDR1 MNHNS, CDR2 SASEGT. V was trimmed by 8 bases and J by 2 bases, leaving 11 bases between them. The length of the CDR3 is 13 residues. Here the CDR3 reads CASGGVVTDTQYF. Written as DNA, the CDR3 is TGTGCCAGCGGCGGGGTGGTCACAGATACGCAGTATTTT.

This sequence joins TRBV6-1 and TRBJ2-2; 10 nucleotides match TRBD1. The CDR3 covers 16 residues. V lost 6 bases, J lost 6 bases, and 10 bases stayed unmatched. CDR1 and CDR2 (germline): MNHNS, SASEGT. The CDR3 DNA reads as TGTGCCAGCAGCTTCCTCCGGGGGACAGGGGCCGGGGAGCTGTTTTTT. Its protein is CASSFLRGTGAGELFF.

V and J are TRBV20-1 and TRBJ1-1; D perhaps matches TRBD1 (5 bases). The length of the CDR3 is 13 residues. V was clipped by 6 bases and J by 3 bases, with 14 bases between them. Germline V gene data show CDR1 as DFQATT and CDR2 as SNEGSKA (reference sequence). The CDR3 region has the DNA TGCAGTGCCGGATCTCCAGGGTACACTGAAGCTTTCTTT. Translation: CSAGSPGYTEAFF.

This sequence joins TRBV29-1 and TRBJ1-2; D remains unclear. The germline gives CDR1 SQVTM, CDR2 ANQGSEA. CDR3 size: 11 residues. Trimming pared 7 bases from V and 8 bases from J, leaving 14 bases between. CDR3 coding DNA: TGCAGCGGGTTACACGAGCGGGGCTACACCTTC. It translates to CSGLHERGYTF.

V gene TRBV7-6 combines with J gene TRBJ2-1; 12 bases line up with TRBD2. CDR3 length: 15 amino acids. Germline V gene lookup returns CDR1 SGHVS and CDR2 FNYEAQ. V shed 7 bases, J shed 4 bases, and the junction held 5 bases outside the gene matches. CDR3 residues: CASNQGLAGYNEQFF. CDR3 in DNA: TGTGCCAGCAACCAGGGACTAGCGGGTTACAATGAGCAGTTCTTC.

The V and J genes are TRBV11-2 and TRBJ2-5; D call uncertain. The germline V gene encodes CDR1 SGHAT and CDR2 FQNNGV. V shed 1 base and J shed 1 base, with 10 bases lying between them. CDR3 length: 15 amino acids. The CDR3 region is CASSLGPKTQETQYF. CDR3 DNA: TGTGCCAGCAGCTTAGGCCCGAAGACCCAAGAGACCCAGTACTTC. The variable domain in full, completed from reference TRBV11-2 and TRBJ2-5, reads EAGVAQSPRYKIIEKRQSVAFWCNPISGHATLYWYQQILGQGPKLLIQFQNNGVVDDSQLPKDRFSAERLKGVDSTLKIQPAKLEDSAVYLCASSLGPKTQETQYFGPGTRLLVL.